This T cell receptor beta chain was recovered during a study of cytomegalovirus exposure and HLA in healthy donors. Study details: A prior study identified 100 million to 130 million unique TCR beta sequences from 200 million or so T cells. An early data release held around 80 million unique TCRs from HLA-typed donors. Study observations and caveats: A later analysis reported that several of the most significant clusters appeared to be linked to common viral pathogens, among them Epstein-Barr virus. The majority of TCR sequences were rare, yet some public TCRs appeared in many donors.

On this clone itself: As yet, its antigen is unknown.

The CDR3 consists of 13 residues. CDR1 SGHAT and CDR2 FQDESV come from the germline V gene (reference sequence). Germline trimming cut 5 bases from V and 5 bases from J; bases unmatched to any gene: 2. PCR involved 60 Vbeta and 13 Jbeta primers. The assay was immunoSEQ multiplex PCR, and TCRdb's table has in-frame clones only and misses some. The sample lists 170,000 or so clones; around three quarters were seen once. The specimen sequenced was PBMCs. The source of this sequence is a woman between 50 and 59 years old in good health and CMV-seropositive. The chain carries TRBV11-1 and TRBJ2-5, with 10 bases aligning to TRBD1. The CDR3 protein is CASSQGQGETQYF. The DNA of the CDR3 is TGTGCCAGCAGCCAGGGACAGGGGGAGACCCAGTACTTC.